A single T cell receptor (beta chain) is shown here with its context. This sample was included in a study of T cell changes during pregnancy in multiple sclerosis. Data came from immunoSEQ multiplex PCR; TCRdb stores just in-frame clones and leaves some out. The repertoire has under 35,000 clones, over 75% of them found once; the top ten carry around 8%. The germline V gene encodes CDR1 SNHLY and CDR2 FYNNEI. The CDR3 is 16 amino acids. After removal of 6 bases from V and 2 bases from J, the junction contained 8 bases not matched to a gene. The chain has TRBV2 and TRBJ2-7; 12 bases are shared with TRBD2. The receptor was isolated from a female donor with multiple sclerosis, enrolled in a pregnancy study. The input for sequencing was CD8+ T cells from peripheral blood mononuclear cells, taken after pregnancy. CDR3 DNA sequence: TGTGCCAGCAGCGACACTAGCGGGGGGCGCACCTACGAGCAGTACTTC. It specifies CASSDTSGGRTYEQYF.